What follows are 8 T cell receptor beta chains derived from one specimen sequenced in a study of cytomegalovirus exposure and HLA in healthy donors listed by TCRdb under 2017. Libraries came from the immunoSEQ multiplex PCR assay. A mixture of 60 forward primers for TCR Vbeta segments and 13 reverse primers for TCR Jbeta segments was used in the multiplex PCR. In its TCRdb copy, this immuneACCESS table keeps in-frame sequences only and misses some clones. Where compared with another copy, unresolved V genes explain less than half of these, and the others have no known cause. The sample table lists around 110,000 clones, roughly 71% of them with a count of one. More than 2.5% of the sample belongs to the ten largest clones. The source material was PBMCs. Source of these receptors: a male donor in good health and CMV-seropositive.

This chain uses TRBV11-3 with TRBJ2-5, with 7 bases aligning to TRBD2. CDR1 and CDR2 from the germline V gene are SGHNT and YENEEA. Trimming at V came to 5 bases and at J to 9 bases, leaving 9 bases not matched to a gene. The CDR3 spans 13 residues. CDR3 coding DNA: TGTGCCAGCAGCCCCGAGGTTGGGGGGGCCCAGTACTTC. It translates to CASSPEVGGAQYF. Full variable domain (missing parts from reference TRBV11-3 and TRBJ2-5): EAGVVQSPRYKIIEKKQPVAFWCNPISGHNTLYWYLQNLGQGPELLIRYENEEAVDDSQLPKDRFSAERLKGVDSTLKIQPAELGDSAVYLCASSPEVGGAQYFGPGTRLLVL.

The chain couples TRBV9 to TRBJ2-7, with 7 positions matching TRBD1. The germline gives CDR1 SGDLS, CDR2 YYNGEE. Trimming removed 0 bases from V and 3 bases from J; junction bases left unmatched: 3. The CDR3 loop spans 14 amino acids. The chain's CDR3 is CASSVGDSSYEQYF. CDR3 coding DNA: TGTGCCAGCAGCGTAGGGGACAGCAGCTACGAGCAGTACTTC.

CDR3 sequence: CASSLTTGPSQPQHF. DNA of the CDR3: TGTGCCAGCAGCTTAACGACAGGGCCTTCTCAGCCCCAGCATTTT. V is TRBV7-9 and J is TRBJ1-5; 7 bases line up with TRBD1. J lost 6 bases, V lost 2 bases, and 7 bases had no gene match. Looked up from germline, CDR1 is SEHNR and CDR2 is FQNEAQ (reference sequence). CDR3 length: 15 amino acids. Complete variable domain (other parts from reference TRBV7-9 and TRBJ1-5): DTGVSQNPRHKITKRGQNVTFRCDPISEHNRLYWYRQTLGQGPEFLTYFQNEAQLEKSRLLSDRFSAERPKGSFSTLEIQRTEQGDSAMYLCASSLTTGPSQPQHFGDGTRLSIL.

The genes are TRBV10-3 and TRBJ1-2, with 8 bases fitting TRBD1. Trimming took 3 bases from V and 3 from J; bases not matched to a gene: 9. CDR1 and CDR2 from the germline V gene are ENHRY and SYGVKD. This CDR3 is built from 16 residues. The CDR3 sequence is CAISDHPTGGYYGYTF. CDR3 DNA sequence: TGTGCCATCAGTGACCACCCAACAGGGGGGTACTATGGCTACACCTTC.

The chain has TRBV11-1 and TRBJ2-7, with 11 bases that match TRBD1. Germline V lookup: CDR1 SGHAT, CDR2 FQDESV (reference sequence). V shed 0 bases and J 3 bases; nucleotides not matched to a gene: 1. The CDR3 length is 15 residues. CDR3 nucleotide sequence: TGTGCCAGCAGCTTAGCAGGGACAGGGGGCTACGAGCAGTACTTC. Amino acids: CASSLAGTGGYEQYF.

Written as DNA, the CDR3 is TGTGCCAGCAGCGGGGACAGGCAAGAGACCCAGTACTTC. Its protein is CASSGDRQETQYF. The chain uses TRBV2 and TRBJ2-5, with 8 bases that match TRBD1. The CDR3 contains 13 residues. Trimming at V came to 6 bases and at J to 2 bases, leaving 2 bases not matched to a gene. The germline V gene encodes CDR1 SNHLY and CDR2 FYNNEI. Complete variable domain (other parts from reference TRBV2 and TRBJ2-5): EPEVTQTPSHQVTQMGQEVILRCVPISNHLYFYWYRQILGQKVEFLVSFYNNEISEKSEIFDDQFSVERPDGSNFTLKIRSTKLEDSAMYFCASSGDRQETQYFGPGTRLLVL.

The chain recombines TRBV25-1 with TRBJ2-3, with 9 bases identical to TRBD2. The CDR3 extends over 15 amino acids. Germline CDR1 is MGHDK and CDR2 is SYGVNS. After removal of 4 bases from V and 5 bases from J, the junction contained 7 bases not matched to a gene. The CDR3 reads CASSGASGVGDTQYF. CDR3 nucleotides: TGTGCCAGCAGTGGGGCTAGCGGGGTTGGAGATACGCAGTATTTT.

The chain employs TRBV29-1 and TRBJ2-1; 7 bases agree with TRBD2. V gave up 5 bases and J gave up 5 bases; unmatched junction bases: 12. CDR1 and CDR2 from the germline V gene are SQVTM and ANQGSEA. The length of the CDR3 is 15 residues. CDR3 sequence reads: CSVRRSSGGNNEQFF. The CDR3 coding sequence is TGCAGCGTTCGTAGGTCTAGCGGAGGAAACAATGAGCAGTTCTTC.